These 22 T cell receptor beta chains originate from one sample sequenced in a study of OX40 agonist ivuxolimab in advanced cancers. Sequencing was performed with immunoSEQ multiplex PCR; in TCRdb, only in-frame clones are kept and a portion is missing. The sample lists some 82,000 clones, around 94% seen once, with 11% in the top ten. Sequencing was performed on CD4+ or CD8+ T cells sorted from blood, taken in a trial of the OX40 agonist ivuxolimab. These receptors were collected from an adult with an advanced solid tumor such as melanoma, head and neck, liver or kidney cancer.

The chain links TRBV7-9 to TRBJ2-7, with 8 bases that match TRBD1. This CDR3 has 13 residues. The germline V gene encodes CDR1 SEHNR and CDR2 FQNEAQ (reference sequence). Unmatched junction bases numbered 6, after V lost 4 bases and J lost 7 bases. CDR3 bases: TGTGCCAGCAGCTCGGACAGGGTTTGGGAGCAGTACTTC. This translates into CASSSDRVWEQYF.

The rearrangement joins TRBV4-1 to TRBJ1-3; tentative D call: TRBD1 (5 bases). Germline V gene sequence: CDR1 MGHRA, CDR2 YSYEKL. The CDR3 is 18 amino acids. The ends were cut back, 0 bases at V and 0 bases at J, with 15 bases in the middle. The CDR3 protein is CASSQDPLQAFSGNTIYF. The DNA of the CDR3 is TGCGCCAGCAGCCAAGACCCTCTACAGGCCTTCTCTGGAAACACCATATATTTT.

The CDR3 region has the DNA TGTGCCAGCAGTTCGGGGTCGAACACTGAAGCTTTCTTT. This codes for CASSSGSNTEAFF. The J gene is TRBJ1-1, the V gene TRBV27; the D is unclear. The V gene's germline CDR1 is MNHEY and CDR2 SMNVEV (reference sequence). Trimming cost V 4 bases and J 1 base, with 7 bases left between them. This CDR3 comprises 13 residues.

V is TRBV11-3 and J is TRBJ1-3; 8 positions agree with TRBD1. Germline V gene lookup returns CDR1 SGHNT and CDR2 YENEEA. This CDR3 comprises 15 residues. V dropped 5 bases and J dropped 2; count of bases not matched to a gene: 5. Here the CDR3 reads CASSPGGPPGNTIYF. CDR3 sequence (DNA): TGTGCCAGCAGCCCAGGGGGCCCCCCTGGAAACACCATATATTTT.

The count of this clone is one. This chain joins TRBV7-9 and TRBJ2-1; D is uncertain. Per germline, CDR1 SEHNR and CDR2 FQNEAQ (reference sequence). Deletions cut 1 base from V and 15 bases from J, with 13 bases between. CDR3 length: 12 amino acids. The CDR3 here is CASSLGPMERFF. The CDR3 DNA reads as TGTGCCAGCAGCTTAGGGCCCATGGAAAGGTTCTTC.

V and J are TRBV27 and TRBJ1-2; D may be TRBD1 (5 bases). This CDR3 is built from 14 residues. With 0 bases removed from V and 8 bases from J, the gap between germline ends came to 13 bases. The V gene's germline CDR1 is MNHEY and CDR2 SMNVEV (reference sequence). CDR3 residues: CASSLSGQARGYTF. CDR3 bases: TGTGCCAGCAGTTTATCGGGGCAGGCAAGGGGCTACACCTTC.

This chain links TRBV9 with TRBJ2-3; 14 nucleotides match TRBD2. V trimming: 2 bases; J trimming: 4 bases; junction bases outside the gene matches: 6. The CDR3 length is 17 residues. Germline V gives CDR1 SGDLS, CDR2 YYNGEE. The DNA for the CDR3 is TGTGCCAGCAGCGTGGGGACTAGCGGGAGTAATGCAGATACGCAGTATTTT. Translating gives CASSVGTSGSNADTQYF.

V gene TRBV27 combines with J gene TRBJ2-5; tentatively, D is TRBD2 (7 bases). Looked up from germline, CDR1 is MNHEY and CDR2 is SMNVEV (reference sequence). Trimming took off 4 bases at V and 5 bases at J, with 11 bases between the two ends. CDR3 size: 13 residues. CDR3 in DNA: TGTGCCAGCAGTTGGGGGGGGGCGGAGACCCAGTACTTC. Its translation: CASSWGGAETQYF.

The chain has TRBV27 and TRBJ2-3, with D unclear. This CDR3 has 11 residues. V was cut by 6 bases and J by 2 bases, with 3 bases left in between. Germline V gives CDR1 MNHEY, CDR2 SMNVEV (reference sequence). CDR3 DNA sequence: TGTGCCAGCAGGTACACAGATACGCAGTATTTT. It codes for CASRYTDTQYF.

The CDR3 loop is CASSYGIGTDTQYF. CDR3 nucleotide sequence: TGTGCCAGCAGTTACGGGATAGGCACAGATACGCAGTATTTT. The V call is TRBV6-5, the J call TRBJ2-3; D unresolved. This CDR3 contains 14 residues. V was clipped by 2 bases and J by 1 base, with 7 bases between them. The germline CDR1 and CDR2 sequences are MNHEY and SVGAGI.

The V call is TRBV4-3, the J call TRBJ2-5; D is perhaps TRBD1 or TRBD2 (5 bases each). The CDR3 runs to 16 residues. V gave up 1 base and J gave up 8 bases, with 20 bases separating them. CDR1 LGHNA and CDR2 YSLEER come from the germline V gene. The CDR3 nucleotides are TGCGCCAGCAGCCAAGCGGCTTGGGACCCTAGCACAACCCAGTACTTC. Amino acid sequence: CASSQAAWDPSTTQYF.

The V gene is TRBV7-2, the J gene TRBJ1-1; D call uncertain. Germline assignment: CDR1 SGHTA and CDR2 FQGNSA. The V end lost 4 bases, the J end lost 5 bases, and 11 bases lay between the germline ends. The CDR3 is 13 residues long. CDR3 in DNA: TGTGCCAGCAGCTCGAACCTCGGGACTGAAGCTTTCTTT. Translated, it gives CASSSNLGTEAFF.

The rearrangement links TRBV10-3 to TRBJ2-3; 7 bases match TRBD1. The J segment lost 0 bases and the V segment lost 11 bases, leaving 11 bases of the junction unmatched. CDR3 length equals 15 residues. Germline V gene lookup returns CDR1 ENHRY and CDR2 SYGVKD. The CDR3, as DNA: TGTGCCGCCGGACAGGACGTTTCGAGCACAGATACGCAGTATTTT. Translated, it gives CAAGQDVSSTDTQYF.

The CDR3 DNA follows: TGTGCCAGTAGCTTCCGGCAGGGGATGACCTACGAGCAGTACTTC. This codes for CASSFRQGMTYEQYF. The chain carries TRBV19 and TRBJ2-7; D might be TRBD1 (6 bases). Germline CDR1 LNHDA, CDR2 SQIVND (reference sequence). This CDR3 contains 15 residues. V gave up 6 bases and J gave up 2 bases, with 17 bases separating them. Complete variable domain (other parts from reference TRBV19 and TRBJ2-7): DGGITQSPKYLFRKEGQNVTLSCEQNLNHDAMYWYRQDPGQGLRLIYYSQIVNDFQKGDIAEGYSVSREKKESFPLTVTSAQKNPTAFYLCASSFRQGMTYEQYFGPGTRLTVT.

The chain couples TRBV4-1 to TRBJ2-4; D is possibly TRBD2 (5 bases). Trimming pared 1 base from V and 5 bases from J, leaving 12 bases between. The CDR3 totals 15 residues. Looked up from germline, CDR1 is MGHRA and CDR2 is YSYEKL. The CDR3 region is CASSQVRGSQNIQYF. The CDR3 nucleotides read TGCGCCAGCAGCCAAGTTCGGGGTTCCCAAAACATTCAGTACTTC.

The CDR3 loop is CASSFPGSYYEQYF. The CDR3 DNA reads as TGTGCCAGCAGCTTTCCGGGGTCTTACTACGAGCAGTACTTC. The V gene is TRBV11-3, the J gene TRBJ2-7; TRBD2 might be the D (5 bases). CDR1 is SGHNT, CDR2 YENEEA, per germline. This CDR3 has 14 amino acids. Trimming removed 3 bases at V and 3 bases at J, with 12 bases between.

This chain links TRBV29-1 with TRBJ1-1; D is unclear. The germline V and J ends were trimmed by 1 base and 3 bases, with 21 bases remaining between them. The CDR3 totals 17 residues. Germline V gene data show CDR1 as SQVTM and CDR2 as ANQGSEA. This chain's CDR3 is CSVEAIYGEGIHTEAFF. As DNA, the CDR3 is TGCAGCGTTGAAGCCATTTATGGGGAAGGTATCCACACTGAAGCTTTCTTT.

The chain joins TRBV9 to TRBJ2-1, with 10 bases aligning to TRBD2. After removal of 0 bases from V and 5 bases from J, the junction contained 5 bases not matched to a gene. Per the germline V gene, CDR1 is SGDLS and CDR2 is YYNGEE. The CDR3 is 16 residues long. The CDR3 reads CASSVVGLAGDNEQFF. DNA for the CDR3: TGTGCCAGCAGCGTAGTCGGGCTAGCGGGAGACAATGAGCAGTTCTTC.

The table lists this clone with a count of one. The V call is TRBV25-1, the J call TRBJ1-2; no clear D gene. V was pared by 8 bases and J by 9 bases, with 13 bases between. CDR3 length: 11 residues. The germline gives CDR1 MGHDK, CDR2 SYGVNS. The CDR3 here is CASGDHRSYTF. The CDR3 DNA follows: TGTGCCAGCGGCGATCATCGGAGCTACACCTTC.

The chain recombines TRBV5-6 with TRBJ2-7; D not resolved. Germline V CDR1 and CDR2: SGHDT, YYEEEE. V dropped 0 bases and J dropped 0 bases, with 7 bases sitting between them. The CDR3 totals 14 residues. Here the CDR3 DNA reads TGTGCCAGCAGCTTGGTGTGGGGCTCCTACGAGCAGTACTTC. Its protein is CASSLVWGSYEQYF. Combining the CDR3 with reference TRBV5-6 and TRBJ2-7 gives the whole variable domain DAGVTQSPTHLIKTRGQQVTLRCSPKSGHDTVSWYQQALGQGPQFIFQYYEEEERQRGNFPDRFSGHQFPNYSSELNVNALLLGDSALYLCASSLVWGSYEQYFGPGTRLTVT.

The chain combines TRBV27 with TRBJ2-1; D is uncertain. V was shortened by 4 bases and J by 0 bases, with 7 bases between the two germline ends. The CDR3 is 14 amino acids. Germline V lookup: CDR1 MNHEY, CDR2 SMNVEV (reference sequence). CDR3 amino acids: CASSSSGSYNEQFF. CDR3 DNA sequence: TGTGCCAGCAGTTCATCCGGCTCCTACAATGAGCAGTTCTTC.

V and J are TRBV10-3 and TRBJ1-5; D is unresolved. This CDR3 is built from 13 residues. Germline-derived CDR1 and CDR2 are ENHRY and SYGVKD. Trimming cost V 2 bases and J 3 bases, with 5 bases left between them. The CDR3 nucleotides read TGTGCCATCAGTGAGGGCAACAATCAGCCCCAGCATTTT. The encoded protein is CAISEGNNQPQHF.